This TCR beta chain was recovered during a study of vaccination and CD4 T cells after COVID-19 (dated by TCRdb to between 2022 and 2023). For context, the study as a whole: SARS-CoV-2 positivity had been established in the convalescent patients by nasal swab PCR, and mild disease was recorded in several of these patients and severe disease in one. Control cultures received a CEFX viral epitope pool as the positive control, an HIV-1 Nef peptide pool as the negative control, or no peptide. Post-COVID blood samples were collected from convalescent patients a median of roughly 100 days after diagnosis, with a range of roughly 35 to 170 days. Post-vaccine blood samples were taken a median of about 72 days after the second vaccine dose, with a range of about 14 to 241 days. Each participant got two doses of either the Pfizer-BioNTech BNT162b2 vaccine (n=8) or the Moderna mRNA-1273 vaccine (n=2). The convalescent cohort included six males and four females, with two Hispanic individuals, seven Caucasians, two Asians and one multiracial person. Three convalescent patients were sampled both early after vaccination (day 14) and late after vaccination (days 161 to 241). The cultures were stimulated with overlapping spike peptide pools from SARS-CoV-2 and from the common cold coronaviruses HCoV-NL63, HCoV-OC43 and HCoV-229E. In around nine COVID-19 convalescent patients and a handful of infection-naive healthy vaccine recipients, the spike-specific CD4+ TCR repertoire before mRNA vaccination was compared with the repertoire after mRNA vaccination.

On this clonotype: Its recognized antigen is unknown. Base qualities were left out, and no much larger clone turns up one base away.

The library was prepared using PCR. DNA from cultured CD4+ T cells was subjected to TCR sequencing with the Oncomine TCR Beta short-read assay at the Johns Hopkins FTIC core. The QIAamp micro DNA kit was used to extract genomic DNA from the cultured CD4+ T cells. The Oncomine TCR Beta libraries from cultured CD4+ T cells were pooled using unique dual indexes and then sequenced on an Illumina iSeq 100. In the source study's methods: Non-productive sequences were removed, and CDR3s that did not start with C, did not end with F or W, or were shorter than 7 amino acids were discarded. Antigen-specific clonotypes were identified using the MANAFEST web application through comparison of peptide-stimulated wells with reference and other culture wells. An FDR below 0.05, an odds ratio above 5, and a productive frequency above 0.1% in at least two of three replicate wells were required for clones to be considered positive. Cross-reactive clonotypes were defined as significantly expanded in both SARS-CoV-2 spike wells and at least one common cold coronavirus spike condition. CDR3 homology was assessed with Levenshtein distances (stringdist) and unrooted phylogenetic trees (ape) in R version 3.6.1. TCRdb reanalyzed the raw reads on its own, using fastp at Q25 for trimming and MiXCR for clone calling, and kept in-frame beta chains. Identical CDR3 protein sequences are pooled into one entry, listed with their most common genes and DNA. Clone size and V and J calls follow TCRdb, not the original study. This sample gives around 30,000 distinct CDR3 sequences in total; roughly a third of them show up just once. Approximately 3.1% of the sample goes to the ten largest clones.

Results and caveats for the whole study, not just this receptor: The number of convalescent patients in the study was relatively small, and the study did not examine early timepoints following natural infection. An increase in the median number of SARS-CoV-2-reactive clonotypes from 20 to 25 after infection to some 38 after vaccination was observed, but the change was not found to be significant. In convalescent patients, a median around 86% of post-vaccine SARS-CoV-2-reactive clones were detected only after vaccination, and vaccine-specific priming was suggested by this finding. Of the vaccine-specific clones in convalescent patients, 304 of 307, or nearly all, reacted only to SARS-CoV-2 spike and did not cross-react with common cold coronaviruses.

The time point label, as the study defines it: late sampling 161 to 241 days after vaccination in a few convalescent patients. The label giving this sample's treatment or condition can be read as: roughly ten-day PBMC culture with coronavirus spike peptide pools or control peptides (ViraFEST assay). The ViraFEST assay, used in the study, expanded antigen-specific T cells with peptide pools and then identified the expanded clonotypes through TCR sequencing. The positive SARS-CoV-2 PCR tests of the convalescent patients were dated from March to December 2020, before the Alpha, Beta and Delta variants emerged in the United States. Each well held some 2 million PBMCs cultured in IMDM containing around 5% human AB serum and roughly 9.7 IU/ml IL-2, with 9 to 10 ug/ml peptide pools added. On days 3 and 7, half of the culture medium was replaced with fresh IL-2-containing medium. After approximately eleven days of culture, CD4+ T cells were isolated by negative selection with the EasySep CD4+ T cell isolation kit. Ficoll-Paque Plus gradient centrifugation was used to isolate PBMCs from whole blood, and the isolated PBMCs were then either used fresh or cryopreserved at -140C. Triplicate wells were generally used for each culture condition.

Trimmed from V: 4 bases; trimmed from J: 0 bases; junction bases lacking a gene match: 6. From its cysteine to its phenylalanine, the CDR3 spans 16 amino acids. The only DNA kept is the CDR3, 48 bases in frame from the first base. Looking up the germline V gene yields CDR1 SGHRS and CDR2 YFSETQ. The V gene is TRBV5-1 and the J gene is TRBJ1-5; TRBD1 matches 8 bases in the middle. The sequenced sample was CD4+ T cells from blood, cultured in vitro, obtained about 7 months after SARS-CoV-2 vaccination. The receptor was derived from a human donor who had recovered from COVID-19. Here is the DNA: TGCGCCAGCAGCCCCGGGACAGGACTTAGCAATCAGCCCCAGCATTTT. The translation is CASSPGTGLSNQPQHF. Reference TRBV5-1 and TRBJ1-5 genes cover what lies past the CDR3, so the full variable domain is KAGVTQTPRYLIKTRGQQVTLSCSPISGHRSVSWYQQTPGQGLQFLFEYFSETQRNKGNFPGRFSGRQFSNSRSEMNVSTLELGDSALYLCASSPGTGLSNQPQHFGDGTRLSIL.